The entry below gives a single TCR beta chain sequence along with its context. The authors' processing: Scientists estimated how many nucleated cells there were by amplifying reference gene primers. The table came from immunoSEQ multiplex PCR; TCRdb's copy has only in-frame clones and leaves some out. Clone size and V and J calls were adopted from that table, with D and trimming inferred from the DNA. The profile shows approximately 120,000 clones, less than 90% of them singletons. Germline V gene data show CDR1 as SGHVS and CDR2 as FQNEAQ. Germline trimming cut 4 bases from V and 2 bases from J; bases unmatched to any gene: 5. This CDR3 region has 14 residues. This specimen comes from a study of blood T cell repertoires in COVID-19. Study-level background: The study drew acute and convalescent COVID-19 samples from the United States, Italy and Spain. PBMCs, B-cell-depleted T cells, or T cells provided the cDNA or gDNA that made up the material.

V usage is TRBV7-8 and J usage is TRBJ2-7; the match to TRBD2 covers 7 bases. The sequencing sample was made of peripheral blood. The clonotype was recovered from an older woman with acute or convalescent COVID-19. The CDR3 nucleotides are TGTGCCAGCAGCTCGGCTAGCGGAACCTACGAGCAGTACTTC. It codes for CASSSASGTYEQYF.